A selection of T cell receptor beta chains follows, all from one sample in a study of blood T cells in healthy people across ages. TCRdb independently ran MiXCR on the 5' RACE reads; one entry per CDR3 protein. Of 700,000 to 850,000 distinct CDR3 sequences in the sample, 35% to 40% were seen once. Sequenced sample: blood. All receptors derive from a man younger than 30 in good health. Each CDR3 is given with its conserved first and last residue. The D gene is left open where the match is weak. Some rows mark clone size as missing; the rest say once, few, many or name a class of expanded clone.

V gene,J gene,clone size,D gene,CDR3 DNA,CDR3 protein
TRBV4-2,TRBJ1-4,-,TRBD1,TGTGCCAGCAGCCGGCAGGGGGCTGGGGAAAAACTGTTTTTT,CASSRQGAGEKLFF
TRBV20-1,TRBJ1-6,-,-,TGCAGTGCTAGCCGGACCAATTCACCCCTCCACTTT,CSASRTNSPLHF
TRBV4-3,TRBJ1-5,few,-,TGCGCCAGCAGCCAACATACCGGGCAGCCCCAGCATTTT,CASSQHTGQPQHF
TRBV10-3,TRBJ2-5,-,TRBD1,TGTGCCATCAGTGAGTCGGGGACAGGGGAAGAGACCCAGTACTTC,CAISESGTGEETQYF
TRBV7-2,TRBJ2-3,-,-,TGTGCCAGCAGCGGAGTCGGCTCAGATACGCAGTATTTT,CASSGVGSDTQYF
TRBV4-1,TRBJ2-5,few,-,TGCGCCAGCAGCGCTGATTGGGGGGAAGAGACCCAGTACTTC,CASSADWGEETQYF
TRBV5-4,TRBJ2-7,-,TRBD2,TGTGCCAGCAGCTTGGATGGGACTAGGTCCTACGAGCAGTACTTC,CASSLDGTRSYEQYF
TRBV5-5,TRBJ2-1,many,TRBD1,TGTGCCAGCAGCCCAACCGGGACAGGGGAGAATGAGCAGTTCTTC,CASSPTGTGENEQFF
TRBV7-9,TRBJ1-2,many,-,TGTGCCAGCAGCTTAGCCTTGAACTATGGCTACACCTTC,CASSLALNYGYTF
TRBV7-2,TRBJ1-4,few,-,TGTGCCAGCAGCTTTACGAGGAAGGGGGAAAAACTGTTTTTT,CASSFTRKGEKLFF
TRBV6-5,TRBJ1-5,-,-,TGTGCCAGCAGACGGGGACGAGAATACGGTCAGCCCCAGCATTTT,CASRRGREYGQPQHF
TRBV11-2,TRBJ2-5,few,TRBD1,TGTGCCAGCAGAGGAGGGACAGGGGGACGGTTTCGGGAGACCCAGTACTTC,CASRGGTGGRFRETQYF
TRBV10-3,TRBJ2-3,many,TRBD1,TGTGCCATCAGCTACGCAGGGGGTATCACAGATACGCAGTATTTT,CAISYAGGITDTQYF